The present T cell receptor beta chain was sequenced within a study of control samples from healthy donors and cancer patients. Repertoires were generated with immunoSEQ multiplex PCR, while TCRdb's copy carries only in-frame clones and drops some. Among under 80,000 clones listed, roughly 93% were seen once. The CDR3 spans 16 residues. V gave up 5 bases and J gave up 4 bases, with 20 bases separating them. Germline values: CDR1 PRHDT, CDR2 FYEKMQ (reference sequence). The sample was PBMCs. This rearrangement joins TRBV13 to TRBJ1-2; tentative D call: TRBD1 (5 bases). This TCR derives from a woman between 40 and 50 years old with lung cancer. CDR3 protein: CASSTSREVASYGYTF. The CDR3 coding sequence is TGTGCCAGCAGCACATCCAGGGAAGTGGCCTCCTATGGCTACACCTTC.